This TCR beta chain was captured by sequencing in a study of cytomegalovirus exposure and HLA in healthy donors. Whole-study context: Inside one of the first data releases sat around 85 million unique TCRs taken from HLA-typed donors.

In germline, CDR1 is SGHTA, CDR2 FQGNSA. Germline trimming cut 5 bases from V and 3 bases from J; bases unmatched to any gene: 6. The CDR3 sequence is 15 residues long. Both 60 Vbeta primers and 13 Jbeta primers went into the PCR. Sequenced by immunoSEQ multiplex PCR; TCRdb stores in-frame clones only, minus some. The sample has approximately 130,000 clones; about 8.6% are singletons. Whole-study findings and limits: CMV serostatus was the sole immune exposure information available. The investigators catalogued 164 TCR beta chains as cytomegalovirus-associated. The CMV antigen specificity of a few CMV-associated chains was confirmed through in vitro analysis.

This clone was observed a handful of times. Its antigen remains unknown. The clonotype comes from a woman between 40 and 50 years old in good health and CMV-seropositive. The V gene is TRBV7-2, the J gene TRBJ1-1; 10 nucleotides align to TRBD1. Input material: PBMCs. The DNA of the CDR3 is TGTGCCAGCAGCGCCTCGACAGGGGGCTACACTGAAGCTTTCTTT. Its protein product is CASSASTGGYTEAFF.